Here is one TCR beta chain with its context. Random hexamers were used to reverse transcribe the RNA input (roughly 0.5 to 1 ug). One entry per CDR3 protein, called by TCRdb with MiXCR from the immunoSEQ multiplex PCR reads. The table lists 210,000 or so distinct CDR3 sequences, 92% of them singletons. The T cells that were sequenced for TCR beta were CD8+ and CD4+ cells from blood. The multiple sclerosis control group consisted of treatment-naive patients whose relapsing-remitting disease, which was either stable or active, fulfilled revised McDonald criteria. The sample originates from a study of CD8 T cells in Susac syndrome. The CDR3 contains 15 residues. Trimming removed 1 base from V and 7 bases from J, with 17 bases in between. Germline CDR1 SEHNR, CDR2 FQNEAQ (reference sequence).

This receptor was obtained from a human donor with multiple sclerosis. The specimen was CD8+ T cells from PBMCs. This chain links TRBV7-9 with TRBJ2-7; D possibly uses TRBD1 or TRBD2 (5 bases each). CDR3 nucleotides: TGTGCCAGCAGCTTAGACGGGACGGCCCTGGATGAGCAGTACTTC. Protein product: CASSLDGTALDEQYF.